This T cell receptor beta chain was profiled in a study of blood T cell repertoires in COVID-19. Sequenced by immunoSEQ multiplex PCR; TCRdb stores in-frame clones only, minus some. The table shows about 43,000 clones, with roughly 90% occurring only once. This CDR3 is 15 amino acids long. Germline lookup yields CDR1 SGHAT and CDR2 FQNNGV. V trimming: 4 bases; J trimming: 9 bases; junction bases outside the gene matches: 13. This clonotype was obtained from a woman older than 75 with active COVID-19. Specimen: peripheral blood. The V call is TRBV11-2, the J call TRBJ2-7, with 9 bases aligning to TRBD1. The CDR3 DNA sequence: TGTGCCAGCAGCTCAGTCCCTAAACAGGGGGCCAGGCAGTACTTC. It is translated as CASSSVPKQGARQYF. The variable domain in full, completed from reference TRBV11-2 and TRBJ2-7, reads EAGVAQSPRYKIIEKRQSVAFWCNPISGHATLYWYQQILGQGPKLLIQFQNNGVVDDSQLPKDRFSAERLKGVDSTLKIQPAKLEDSAVYLCASSSVPKQGARQYFGPGTRLTVT.